This entry lists 31 T cell receptor beta chains sequenced from one sample in a study of shared clonotypes between healthy human individuals. Libraries were prepared by immunoSEQ multiplex PCR; TCRdb keeps only in-frame clonotypes and omits some of them. Found here are 2 million to 2.5 million clones, 90% to 95% of them singletons; the top ten hold about 0.39%. The sample comprised naive CD4+ T cells from PBMCs. Indicated subset: CD45RA+ positively selected. These TCRs come from a man aged 18 to 30 in good health. Some clones in this sample may be carry-over from other donors' samples.

This chain joins TRBV18 and TRBJ2-5, with D perhaps matching TRBD1 or TRBD2 (5 bases each). The J call may be faulty, since TRBJ2-7 better matches the DNA end. CDR3 size: 15 residues. Germline V lookup: CDR1 KGHSH, CDR2 LQKENI. CDR3 protein: CASSPPRGAGYEQYF. Here the CDR3 DNA reads TGTGCCAGCTCACCACCGAGAGGGGCAGGGTACGAGCAGTACTTC.

This chain links TRBV7-2 with TRBJ2-1; the D is unclear. Germline CDR1 is SGHTA and CDR2 is FQGNSA. Trimming removed 5 bases at V and 2 bases at J, with 16 bases between. CDR3 length: 16 amino acids. As DNA, the CDR3 is TGTGCCAGCAGCCAACTCTACCGTCTTACCTACAATGAGCAGTTCTTC. It encodes CASSQLYRLTYNEQFF. Full variable domain (rest looked up from reference TRBV7-2 and TRBJ2-1): GAGVSQSPSNKVTEKGKDVELRCDPISGHTALYWYRQSLGQGLEFLIYFQGNSAPDKSGLPSDRFSAERTGGSVSTLTIQRTQQEDSAVYLCASSQLYRLTYNEQFFGPGTRLTVL.

The chain recombines TRBV30 with TRBJ2-1, with D perhaps matching TRBD1 or TRBD2 (5 bases each). CDR3 length: 14 residues. Trimming left V 7 bases short and J 0 bases short, with 13 bases between. From germline, CDR1 is GTSNPN and CDR2 SVGIG (reference sequence). In DNA form, the CDR3 reads TGTGCCTTCTCCCGGGACGGCTCCTACAATGAGCAGTTCTTC. Encoded protein: CAFSRDGSYNEQFF.

A remark on this clone: Additional DNA sequences in this sample encode the identical CDR3. V gene TRBV5-1 combines with J gene TRBJ2-3; a possible D gene is TRBD2 (6 bases). Germline V gene data show CDR1 as SGHRS and CDR2 as YFSETQ. V lost 4 bases and J lost 6, with 12 bases in between. The CDR3 totals 13 residues. In DNA form, the CDR3 reads TGCGCCAGCAGCCCGACTGGGGGGGATACGCAGTATTTT. It translates to CASSPTGGDTQYF.

This clone was recorded once. This chain connects TRBV5-1 to TRBJ1-1; no clear D gene. Germline V gene sequence: CDR1 SGHRS, CDR2 YFSETQ. With 4 bases removed from V and 1 base from J, the gap between germline ends came to 17 bases. There are 16 residues in the CDR3. In nucleotides, the CDR3 is TGCGCCAGCAGCGTCGGGTCAGCGAGGGCGAACACTGAAGCTTTCTTT. Amino acids: CASSVGSARANTEAFF.

This clone turned up a few times. This same CDR3 is encoded by further DNA sequences in the sample. The chain is built from TRBV28 and TRBJ1-1; D unclear. V lost 4 bases and J lost 5, with 5 bases in between. CDR1 and CDR2 from the germline V gene are MDHEN and SYDVKM. CDR3 length: 11 residues. The CDR3, as DNA: TGTGCCAGCAGTTCACGGACTGAAGCTTTCTTT. This codes for CASSSRTEAFF. Full variable domain (rest looked up from reference TRBV28 and TRBJ1-1): DVKVTQSSRYLVKRTGEKVFLECVQDMDHENMFWYRQDPGLGLRLIYFSYDVKMKEKGDIPEGYSVSREKKERFSLILESASTNQTSMYLCASSSRTEAFFGQGTRLTVV.

The V and J genes are TRBV7-8 and TRBJ2-7; possibly TRBD2 for D (6 bases). Trimming removed 0 bases from V and 9 bases from J, with 9 bases in between. This CDR3 comprises 12 residues. CDR1 is SGHVS, CDR2 FQNEAQ, per germline. CDR3 protein: CASSLAVEGQYF. CDR3 DNA sequence: TGTGCCAGCAGCTTAGCGGTGGAGGGGCAGTACTTC.

This chain connects TRBV2 to TRBJ2-4; a weak D match, TRBD2 (6 bases). Trimming pared 0 bases from V and 4 bases from J, leaving 13 bases between. The V gene's germline CDR1 is SNHLY and CDR2 FYNNEI. This CDR3 region has 16 residues. CDR3: CASSEAPGGIKNIQYF. The CDR3 DNA reads TGTGCCAGCAGTGAAGCGCCGGGCGGGATTAAAAACATTCAGTACTTC.

The rearrangement joins TRBV6-5 to TRBJ2-2, with 10 bases aligning to TRBD1. Germline-derived CDR1 and CDR2 are MNHEY and SVGAGI. This CDR3 has 16 amino acids. Germline trimming cut 2 bases from V and 5 bases from J; bases unmatched to any gene: 5. CDR3 coding DNA: TGTGCCAGCAGTTACCAAGGACAGGGGGGGACCGGGGAGCTGTTTTTT. This translates into CASSYQGQGGTGELFF.

The chain recombines TRBV5-8 with TRBJ1-2; TRBD1 matches 9 bases. V lost 2 bases and J lost 6; bases outside the gene matches: 8. CDR1 is SGHTS and CDR2 is YDEGEE in the germline V gene. This CDR3 is 15 amino acids long. CDR3 sequence (DNA): TGTGCCAGCAGCTTCGAGGGACAGGGCGTTAATGGCTACACCTTC. This translates into CASSFEGQGVNGYTF.

This clone was recorded only once. The chain is built from TRBV6-5 and TRBJ1-1; weak D call: TRBD1 (5 bases). CDR1 and CDR2 from the germline V gene are MNHEY and SVGAGI. This CDR3 has 16 amino acids. The ends were cut back, 0 bases at V and 7 bases at J, with 18 bases in the middle. The CDR3 DNA follows: TGTGCCAGCAGTTACTCTTCGCAGGTCTGGGGGGGTGAAGCTTTCTTT. It codes for CASSYSSQVWGGEAFF.

The CDR3 reads CASSTTGTPLDEQFF. For the CDR3, the DNA is TGCGCCAGCAGCACCACCGGGACTCCCTTGGATGAGCAGTTCTTC. The chain links TRBV5-1 to TRBJ2-1, with TRBD2 as a possible D gene (6 bases). This CDR3 is 15 amino acids long. Trimming shortened V by 4 bases and J by 8 bases, and 19 bases separated the two germline ends. Germline CDR1 and CDR2: SGHRS and YFSETQ.

Remarks on this clone: At the DNA level, this CDR3 is encoded by other sequences in the same sample as well. The V call is TRBV6-1, the J call TRBJ1-5; D gene uncertain. The CDR3 spans 13 residues. Trimming shortened V by 1 base and J by 3 bases, and 4 bases separated the two germline ends. Germline CDR1 reads MNHNS; CDR2 reads SASEGT. In DNA form, the CDR3 reads TGTGCCAGCAGTGAAGTTTCCAATCAGCCCCAGCATTTT. This sequence encodes CASSEVSNQPQHF.

This rearrangement joins TRBV9 to TRBJ1-5, with TRBD1 identical over 7 bases. With V trimmed by 1 base and J by 3 bases, 4 bases remained unmatched. CDR1 SGDLS and CDR2 YYNGEE come from the germline V gene. CDR3 length equals 15 residues. The CDR3 region is CASSVSGQFNQPQHF. In DNA form, the CDR3 reads TGTGCCAGCAGCGTATCGGGACAGTTCAATCAGCCCCAGCATTTT.

The chain employs TRBV2 and TRBJ2-4; 11 bases align to TRBD2. CDR3 size: 12 residues. Unmatched junction bases numbered 2, after V lost 10 bases and J lost 6 bases. Germline loops: CDR1 SNHLY, CDR2 FYNNEI. The CDR3 region has the DNA TGTGCCACCGGGACTAGCGGAAACATTCAGTACTTC. This codes for CATGTSGNIQYF.

The chain couples TRBV28 to TRBJ1-5; D remains ambiguous. In germline, CDR1 is MDHEN, CDR2 SYDVKM. This CDR3 is 12 amino acids long. The V end lost 6 bases, the J end lost 7 bases, and 10 bases lay between the germline ends. CDR3 in amino acids: CASSSARQPQHF. In nucleotides, the CDR3 is TGTGCCAGCAGCTCGGCCCGACAGCCCCAGCATTTT.

The V call is TRBV5-1, the J call TRBJ2-5; 8 bases agree with TRBD1. CDR3 length: 17 amino acids. V lost 3 bases, J lost 5 bases, and 15 bases stayed unmatched. Germline loops: CDR1 SGHRS, CDR2 YFSETQ. The CDR3 loop is CASSSPGGGQAGETQYF. The CDR3 DNA is TGCGCCAGCAGCTCCCCTGGAGGGGGACAGGCCGGGGAGACCCAGTACTTC.

This rearrangement joins TRBV11-2 to TRBJ2-3; a weak D match, TRBD1 (5 bases). Looked up from germline, CDR1 is SGHAT and CDR2 is FQNNGV. The CDR3 runs to 17 residues. The ends were cut back, 3 bases at V and 2 bases at J, with 18 bases in the middle. The CDR3 region has the DNA TGTGCCAGCAGCTTTGTTGGAAGGGGCGGCGTCACAGATACGCAGTATTTT. Its protein is CASSFVGRGGVTDTQYF.

V is TRBV28 and J is TRBJ1-5; perhaps TRBD1 as D (6 bases). V lost 7 bases to trimming and J lost 8 bases, with 18 bases between them. This CDR3 is 14 amino acids long. Germline CDR1 is MDHEN and CDR2 is SYDVKM. The CDR3 DNA reads as TGTGCCAGCACCGCGGGACACTTATCAAAGCCCCAGCATTTT. Protein product: CASTAGHLSKPQHF.

This chain uses TRBV5-6 with TRBJ2-3; unclear D gene. Trimming removed 4 bases from V and 0 bases from J, with 9 bases in between. The CDR3 length is 14 residues. The germline CDR1 and CDR2 sequences are SGHDT and YYEEEE. The chain's CDR3 is CASSPDSSTDTQYF. The CDR3 DNA is TGTGCCAGCAGCCCCGATAGTAGCACAGATACGCAGTATTTT.

The V call is TRBV29-1, the J call TRBJ1-3; D not resolved. V lost 6 bases to trimming and J lost 7 bases, with 16 bases between them. The V gene's germline CDR1 is SQVTM and CDR2 ANQGSEA. This CDR3 contains 13 residues. Written as DNA, the CDR3 is TGCAGCGTCTCCGGACTACACTTCAACACCATATATTTT. Translation: CSVSGLHFNTIYF.

The chain combines TRBV2 with TRBJ1-2; possibly TRBD1 for D (6 bases). Trimming left V 7 bases short and J 0 bases short, with 12 bases between. This CDR3 is built from 14 residues. The V gene's germline CDR1 is SNHLY and CDR2 FYNNEI. The CDR3 loop reads CASTRDTSNYGYTF. CDR3 sequence (DNA): TGTGCCAGCACCCGGGACACCTCTAACTATGGCTACACCTTC.

With respect to this clone: The identical CDR3 is also encoded by other nucleotide sequences in the sample. The rearrangement links TRBV6-5 to TRBJ1-1, with D uncertain. The ends were cut back, 0 bases at V and 1 base at J, with 9 bases in the middle. Germline V CDR1 and CDR2: MNHEY, SVGAGI. The CDR3 totals 15 residues. The CDR3 DNA reads TGTGCCAGCAGTTACTCGTGGGGTCAGAACACTGAAGCTTTCTTT. As protein: CASSYSWGQNTEAFF.

The CDR3 sequence: CASAGTDYEQYF. The CDR3 DNA follows: TGTGCCAGCGCCGGGACGGACTACGAGCAGTACTTC. The chain couples TRBV19 to TRBJ2-7; D is possibly TRBD1 or TRBD2 (5 bases each). Trimming took off 9 bases at V and 3 bases at J, with 12 bases between the two ends. From germline, CDR1 is LNHDA and CDR2 SQIVND (reference sequence). The CDR3 consists of 12 residues. Complete variable domain (other parts from reference TRBV19 and TRBJ2-7): DGGITQSPKYLFRKEGQNVTLSCEQNLNHDAMYWYRQDPGQGLRLIYYSQIVNDFQKGDIAEGYSVSREKKESFPLTVTSAQKNPTAFYLCASAGTDYEQYFGPGTRLTVT.

The chain has TRBV2 and TRBJ1-2; TRBD1 matches at 7 bases. Looked up from germline, CDR1 is SNHLY and CDR2 is FYNNEI. CDR3 length: 17 amino acids. V trimming: 5 bases; J trimming: 1 base; junction bases outside the gene matches: 13. CDR3 coding DNA: TGTGCCAGCAGTCCAAAAGCCACAGGGGCCTATAACTATGGCTACACCTTC. As protein: CASSPKATGAYNYGYTF.

The rearrangement links TRBV9 to TRBJ2-2; perhaps TRBD2 as D (6 bases). The ends were cut back, 1 base at V and 2 bases at J, with 9 bases in the middle. This CDR3 is 15 amino acids long. CDR1 SGDLS and CDR2 YYNGEE come from the germline V gene. CDR3 sequence reads: CASSVRSGNTGELFF. The CDR3 DNA follows: TGTGCCAGCAGCGTACGTAGCGGAAACACCGGGGAGCTGTTTTTT.

As to this clone: This sample includes further DNA sequences coding for the same CDR3. The chain links TRBV7-9 to TRBJ2-6, with unresolved D. The germline V gene encodes CDR1 SEHNR and CDR2 FQNEAQ (reference sequence). V was pared by 2 bases and J by 0 bases, with 5 bases between. This CDR3 contains 15 residues. CDR3 sequence: CASSLSSSGANVLTF. As DNA, the CDR3 is TGTGCCAGCAGCTTATCCAGCTCTGGGGCCAACGTCCTGACTTTC.

The rearrangement links TRBV6-6 to TRBJ2-5; D uncertain. V lost 6 bases to trimming and J lost 2 bases, with 13 bases between them. The CDR3 length is 14 residues. Germline CDR1 is MNHNY and CDR2 is SVGAGI (reference sequence). CDR3 loop: CASRVHLSQETQYF. The CDR3 DNA sequence: TGTGCCAGCAGGGTACACTTATCGCAAGAGACCCAGTACTTC.

V usage is TRBV7-9 and J usage is TRBJ2-7; D remains ambiguous. Trimming removed 1 base from V and 7 bases from J, with 11 bases in between. The CDR3 sequence is 13 residues long. Germline CDR1 SEHNR, CDR2 FQNEAQ (reference sequence). The CDR3 coding sequence is TGTGCCAGCAGCTTAGTGCCCGCTAGGGAGCAGTACTTC. It encodes CASSLVPAREQYF.

The CDR3 here is CASSGQPSTDTQYF. The CDR3 DNA follows: TGTGCCAGCAGCGGACAGCCGAGCACAGATACGCAGTATTTT. V usage is TRBV7-2 and J usage is TRBJ2-3, with TRBD1 as a possible D gene (6 bases). The CDR3 loop spans 14 amino acids. From germline, CDR1 is SGHTA and CDR2 FQGNSA. V was cut by 5 bases and J by 0 bases, with 9 bases left in between.

The chain is built from TRBV5-4 and TRBJ2-7, with 7 bases that match TRBD2. The CDR3 is made up of 13 amino acids. Germline V gene data show CDR1 as SGHNT and CDR2 as YYREEE (reference sequence). V gave up 4 bases and J gave up 6 bases; unmatched junction bases: 7. CDR3 residues: CASSHSGNSEQYF. The CDR3, as DNA: TGTGCCAGCAGCCACAGCGGGAACAGCGAGCAGTACTTC.